A single sample is the source of the 5 T cell receptor beta chains below, sequenced in a study of blood T cell repertoires in COVID-19. Sequencing was performed with immunoSEQ multiplex PCR; in TCRdb, only in-frame clones are kept and a portion is missing. This table holds a few hundred thousand clones, 87% found once. The sequenced sample consisted of peripheral blood. These receptors were obtained from a woman aged 45-60 years who had recovered from COVID-19.

The chain is built from TRBV7-2 and TRBJ2-3; possible D gene TRBD2, 5 bases. The V gene's germline CDR1 is SGHTA and CDR2 FQGNSA. The CDR3 has 15 amino acids. V was trimmed by 1 base and J by 0 bases, leaving 8 bases between them. The CDR3 nucleotides read TGTGCCAGCAGCTTAGGGAGCGGTAGCACAGATACGCAGTATTTT. Its protein product is CASSLGSGSTDTQYF.

V is TRBV11-3 and J is TRBJ2-3, with D possibly matching TRBD2 (5 bases). The germline CDR1 and CDR2 sequences are SGHNT and YENEEA. The CDR3 sequence is 15 residues long. V lost 5 bases and J 1 base, leaving 13 bases between the germline ends. The CDR3 protein is CASSQSGLGTDTQYF. The CDR3, as DNA: TGTGCCAGCAGCCAAAGCGGCTTGGGCACAGATACGCAGTATTTT.

The chain recombines TRBV19 with TRBJ2-1; 7 nucleotides line up with TRBD2. The CDR3 has 14 amino acids. V shed 6 bases and J 10 bases; nucleotides not matched to a gene: 12. The V gene's germline CDR1 is LNHDA and CDR2 SQIVND (reference sequence). For the CDR3, the DNA is TGTGCCAGTAGCGCCGGAGGCGGGAGTTCCGAGCAGTTCTTC. Translating gives CASSAGGGSSEQFF.

The CDR3 is CASSFIAQPQHF. The CDR3 DNA follows: TGTGCCAGCAGCTTTATAGCTCAGCCCCAGCATTTT. The rearrangement uses TRBV7-2 and TRBJ1-5; D not certain. The germline V and J ends were trimmed by 3 bases and 6 bases, with 6 bases remaining between them. The CDR3 loop spans 12 amino acids. Germline V lookup: CDR1 SGHTA, CDR2 FQGNSA.

This clone was observed a handful of times. Other DNA sequences in the same sample also yield this CDR3. The genes are TRBV6-5 and TRBJ1-2; TRBD1 aligns across 7 bases. CDR3 length: 12 amino acids. Germline CDR1 is MNHEY and CDR2 is SVGAGI. J lost 2 bases, V lost 7 bases, and 1 base had no gene match. Here the CDR3 reads CASKGQNYGYTF. CDR3 nucleotides: TGTGCCAGCAAGGGACAGAACTATGGCTACACCTTC.